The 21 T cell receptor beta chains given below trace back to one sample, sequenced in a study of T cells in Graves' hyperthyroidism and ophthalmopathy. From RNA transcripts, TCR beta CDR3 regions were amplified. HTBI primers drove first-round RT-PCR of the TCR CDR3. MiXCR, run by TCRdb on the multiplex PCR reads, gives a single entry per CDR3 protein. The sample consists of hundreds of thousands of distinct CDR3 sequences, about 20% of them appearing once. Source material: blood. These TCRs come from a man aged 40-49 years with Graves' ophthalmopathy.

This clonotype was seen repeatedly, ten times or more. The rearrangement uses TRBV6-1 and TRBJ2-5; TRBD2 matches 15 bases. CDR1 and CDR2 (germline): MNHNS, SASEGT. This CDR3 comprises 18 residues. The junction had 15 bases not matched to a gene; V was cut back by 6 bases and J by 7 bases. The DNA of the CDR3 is TGTGCCAGCAGCCGGGGACTAGCGGGGGGCCCCGGTTCAGCGACCCAGTACTTC. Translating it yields CASSRGLAGGPGSATQYF.

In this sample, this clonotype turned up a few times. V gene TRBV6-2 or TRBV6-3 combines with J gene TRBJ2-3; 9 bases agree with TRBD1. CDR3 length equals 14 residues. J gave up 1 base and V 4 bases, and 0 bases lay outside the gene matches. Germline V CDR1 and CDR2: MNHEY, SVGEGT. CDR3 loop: CASSWDRGTDTQYF. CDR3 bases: TGTGCCAGCAGTTGGGACAGGGGCACAGATACGCAGTATTTT.

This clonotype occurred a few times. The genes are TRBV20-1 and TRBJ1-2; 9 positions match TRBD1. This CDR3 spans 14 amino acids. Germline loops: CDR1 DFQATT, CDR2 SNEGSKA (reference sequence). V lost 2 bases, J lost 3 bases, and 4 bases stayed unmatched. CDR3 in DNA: TGCAGTGCTAGAAGGACAGGGGCCTACTATGGCTACACCTTC. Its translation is CSARRTGAYYGYTF.

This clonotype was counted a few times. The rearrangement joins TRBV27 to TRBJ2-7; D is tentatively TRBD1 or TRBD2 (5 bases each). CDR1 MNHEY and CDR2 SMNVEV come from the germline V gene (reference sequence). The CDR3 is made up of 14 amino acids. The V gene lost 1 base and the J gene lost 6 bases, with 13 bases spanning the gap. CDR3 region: CASSLLGTGFEQYF. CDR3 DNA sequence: TGTGCCAGCAGTTTATTAGGGACCGGTTTCGAGCAGTACTTC.

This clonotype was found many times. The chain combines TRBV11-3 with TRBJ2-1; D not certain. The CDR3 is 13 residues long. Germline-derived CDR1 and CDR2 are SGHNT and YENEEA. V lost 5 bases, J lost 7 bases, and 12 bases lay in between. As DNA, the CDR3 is TGTGCCAGCAGCGGCTCCCTGGGGAATGAGCAGTTCTTC. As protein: CASSGSLGNEQFF.

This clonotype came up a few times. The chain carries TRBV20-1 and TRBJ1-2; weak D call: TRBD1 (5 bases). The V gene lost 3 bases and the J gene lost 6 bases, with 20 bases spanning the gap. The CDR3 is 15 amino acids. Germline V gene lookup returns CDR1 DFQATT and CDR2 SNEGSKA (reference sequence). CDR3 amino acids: CSARGFRDRDNGYTF. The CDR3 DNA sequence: TGCAGTGCTAGGGGATTCCGGGACCGCGATAATGGCTACACCTTC.

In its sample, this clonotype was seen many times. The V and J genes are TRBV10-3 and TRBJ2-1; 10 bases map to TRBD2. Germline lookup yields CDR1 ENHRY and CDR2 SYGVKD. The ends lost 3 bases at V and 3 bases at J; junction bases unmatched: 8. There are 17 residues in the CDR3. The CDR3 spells CAISDSASGGYYNEQFF. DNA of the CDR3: TGTGCCATCAGTGACTCGGCTAGCGGGGGATACTACAATGAGCAGTTCTTC.

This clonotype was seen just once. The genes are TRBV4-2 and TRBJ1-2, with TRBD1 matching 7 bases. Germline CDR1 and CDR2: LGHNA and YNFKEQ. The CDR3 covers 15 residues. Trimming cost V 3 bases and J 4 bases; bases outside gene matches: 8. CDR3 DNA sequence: TGTGCCAGCAGCCAGGCAGGGGGTTCCCCCTATGGCTACACCTTC. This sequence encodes CASSQAGGSPYGYTF.

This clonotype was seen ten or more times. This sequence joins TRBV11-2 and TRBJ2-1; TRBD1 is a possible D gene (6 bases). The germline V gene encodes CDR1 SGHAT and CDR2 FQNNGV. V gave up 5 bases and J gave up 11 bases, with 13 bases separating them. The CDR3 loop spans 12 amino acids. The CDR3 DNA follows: TGTGCCAGCAGCGGCCTCGGACAGAAGCAGTTCTTC. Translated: CASSGLGQKQFF.

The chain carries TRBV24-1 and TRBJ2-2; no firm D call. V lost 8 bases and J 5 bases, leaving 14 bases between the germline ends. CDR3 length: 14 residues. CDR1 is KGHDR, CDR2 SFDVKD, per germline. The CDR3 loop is CATMASDDTGELFF. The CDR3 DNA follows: TGTGCCACCATGGCCAGCGACGATACCGGGGAGCTGTTTTTT.

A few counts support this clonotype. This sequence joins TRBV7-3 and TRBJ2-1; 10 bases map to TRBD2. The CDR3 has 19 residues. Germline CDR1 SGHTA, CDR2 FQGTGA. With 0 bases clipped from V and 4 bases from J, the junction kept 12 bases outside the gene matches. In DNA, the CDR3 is TGTGCCAGCAGCTTAACTGCTAACCTACTAGCGGGACCTTACAATGAGCAGTTCTTC. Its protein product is CASSLTANLLAGPYNEQFF.

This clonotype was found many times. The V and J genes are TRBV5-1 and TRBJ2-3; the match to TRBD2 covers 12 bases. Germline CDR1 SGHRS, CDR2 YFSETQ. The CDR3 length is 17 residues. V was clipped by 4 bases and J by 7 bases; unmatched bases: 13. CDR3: CASSPGWTSGARYTQYF. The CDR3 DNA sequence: TGCGCCAGCAGCCCAGGCTGGACTAGCGGGGCCAGGTATACGCAGTATTTT.

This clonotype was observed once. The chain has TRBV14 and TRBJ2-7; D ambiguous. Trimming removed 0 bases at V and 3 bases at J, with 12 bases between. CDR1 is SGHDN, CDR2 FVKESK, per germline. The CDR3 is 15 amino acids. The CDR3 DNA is TGTGCCAGCAGCCAAGATTCTTCCCCCTTCTACGAGCAGTACTTC. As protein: CASSQDSSPFYEQYF.

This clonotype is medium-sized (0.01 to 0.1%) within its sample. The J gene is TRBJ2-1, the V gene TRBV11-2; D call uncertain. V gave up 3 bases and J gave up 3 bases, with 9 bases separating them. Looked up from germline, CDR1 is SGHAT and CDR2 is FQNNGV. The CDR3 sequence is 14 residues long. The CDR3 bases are TGTGCCAGCAGCTTCCCCGGCGACTACAATGAGCAGTTCTTC. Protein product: CASSFPGDYNEQFF.

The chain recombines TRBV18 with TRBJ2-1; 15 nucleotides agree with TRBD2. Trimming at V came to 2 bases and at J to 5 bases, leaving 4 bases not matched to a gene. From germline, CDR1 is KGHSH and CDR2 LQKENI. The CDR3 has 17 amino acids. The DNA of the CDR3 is TGTGCCAGCTCACCAGGGACTAGCGGGGGGACAAACAATGAGCAGTTCTTC. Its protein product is CASSPGTSGGTNNEQFF.

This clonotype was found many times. DNA of the CDR3: TGTGCCAGCAGTGAGGGCCCTTACACTGAAGCTTTCTTT. Its protein is CASSEGPYTEAFF. This chain links TRBV2 with TRBJ1-1; D not certain. The CDR3 spans 13 residues. V dropped 3 bases and J dropped 3 bases, with 8 bases sitting between them. Germline V lookup: CDR1 SNHLY, CDR2 FYNNEI.

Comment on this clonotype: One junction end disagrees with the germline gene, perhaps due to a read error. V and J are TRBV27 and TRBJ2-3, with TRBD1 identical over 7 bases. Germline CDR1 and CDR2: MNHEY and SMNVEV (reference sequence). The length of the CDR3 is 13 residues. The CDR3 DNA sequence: TGTGCCGGCAGTTTAGACAGGGCAAATACGCAGTATTTT. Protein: CAGSLDRANTQYF.

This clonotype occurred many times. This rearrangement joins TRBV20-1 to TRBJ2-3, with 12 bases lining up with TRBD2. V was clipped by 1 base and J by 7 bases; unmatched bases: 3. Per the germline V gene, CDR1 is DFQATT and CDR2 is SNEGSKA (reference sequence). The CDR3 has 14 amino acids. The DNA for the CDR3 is TGCAGTGCTAGAGTGACTAGCGGGGGTTATACGCAGTATTTT. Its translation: CSARVTSGGYTQYF.

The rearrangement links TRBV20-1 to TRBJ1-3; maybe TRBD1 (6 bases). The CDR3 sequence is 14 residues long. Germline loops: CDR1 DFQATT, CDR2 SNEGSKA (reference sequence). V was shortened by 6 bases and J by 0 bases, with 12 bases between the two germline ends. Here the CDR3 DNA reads TGCAGTGCGGACACAGGGAGCTCTGGAAACACCATATATTTT. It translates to CSADTGSSGNTIYF.

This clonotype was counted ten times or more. The CDR3 DNA is TGTGCCAGCAGTTTACCCGGGACAGGGGGAGAGACCCAGTACTTC. As protein: CASSLPGTGGETQYF. The chain carries TRBV28 and TRBJ2-5; 11 bases agree with TRBD1. The CDR3 loop spans 15 amino acids. Trimming took 2 bases from V and 4 from J; bases not matched to a gene: 3. From germline, CDR1 is MDHEN and CDR2 SYDVKM.

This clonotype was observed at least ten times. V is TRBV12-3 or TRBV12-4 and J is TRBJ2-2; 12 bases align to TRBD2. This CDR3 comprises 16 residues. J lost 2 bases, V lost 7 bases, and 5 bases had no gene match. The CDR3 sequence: CASKRLAGDNTGELFF. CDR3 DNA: TGTGCCAGCAAACGACTAGCGGGAGATAACACCGGGGAGCTGTTTTTT.